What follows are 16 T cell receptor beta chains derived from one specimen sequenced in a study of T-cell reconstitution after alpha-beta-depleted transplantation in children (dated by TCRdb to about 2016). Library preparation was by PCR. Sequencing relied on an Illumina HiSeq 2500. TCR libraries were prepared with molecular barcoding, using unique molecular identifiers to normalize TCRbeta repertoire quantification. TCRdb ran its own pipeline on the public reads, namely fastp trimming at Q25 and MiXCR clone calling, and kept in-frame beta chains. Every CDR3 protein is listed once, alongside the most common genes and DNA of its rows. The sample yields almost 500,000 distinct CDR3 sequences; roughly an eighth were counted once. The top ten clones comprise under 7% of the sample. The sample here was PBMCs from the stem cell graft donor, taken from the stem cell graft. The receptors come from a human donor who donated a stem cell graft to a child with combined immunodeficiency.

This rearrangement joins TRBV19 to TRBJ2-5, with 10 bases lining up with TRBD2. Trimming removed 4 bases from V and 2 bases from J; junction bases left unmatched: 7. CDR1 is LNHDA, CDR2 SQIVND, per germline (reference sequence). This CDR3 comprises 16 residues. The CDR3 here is CASSTPGLARQETQYF. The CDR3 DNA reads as TGTGCCAGTAGTACCCCGGGACTAGCGAGACAAGAGACCCAGTACTTC.

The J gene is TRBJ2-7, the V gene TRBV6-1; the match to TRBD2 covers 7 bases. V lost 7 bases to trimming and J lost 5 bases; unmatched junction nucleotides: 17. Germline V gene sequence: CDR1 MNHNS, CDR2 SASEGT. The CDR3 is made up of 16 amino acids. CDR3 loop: CASKDLGGGLINEQYF. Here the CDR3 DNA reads TGTGCCAGCAAGGACCTGGGGGGAGGGCTGATAAACGAGCAGTACTTC.

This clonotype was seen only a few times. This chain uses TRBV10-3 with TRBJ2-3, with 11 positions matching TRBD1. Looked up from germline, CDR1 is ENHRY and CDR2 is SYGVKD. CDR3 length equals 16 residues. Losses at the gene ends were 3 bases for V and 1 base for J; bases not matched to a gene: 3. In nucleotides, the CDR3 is TGTGCCATCAGTGATCCGGGACAGGGGGGCACAGATACGCAGTATTTT. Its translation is CAISDPGQGGTDTQYF.

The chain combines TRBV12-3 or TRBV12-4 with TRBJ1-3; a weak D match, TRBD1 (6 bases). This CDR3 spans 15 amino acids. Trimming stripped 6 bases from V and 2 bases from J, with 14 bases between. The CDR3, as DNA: TGTGCCAGCAGCCCAAACCGGGACACTGGAAACACCATATATTTT. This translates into CASSPNRDTGNTIYF.

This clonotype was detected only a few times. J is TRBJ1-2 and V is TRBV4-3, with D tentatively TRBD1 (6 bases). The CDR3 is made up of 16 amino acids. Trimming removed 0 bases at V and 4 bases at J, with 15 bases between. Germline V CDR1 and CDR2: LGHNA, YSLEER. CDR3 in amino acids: CASSQDLPGAGYGYTF. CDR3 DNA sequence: TGCGCCAGCAGCCAAGATCTCCCAGGGGCGGGCTATGGCTACACCTTC.

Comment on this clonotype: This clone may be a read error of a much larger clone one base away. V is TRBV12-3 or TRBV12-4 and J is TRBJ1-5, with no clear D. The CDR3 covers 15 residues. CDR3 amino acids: CASSLGGERDQPQNF. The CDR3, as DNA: TGTGCCAGCAGTTTGGGAGGTGAGAGGGATCAGCCCCAGAATTTT.

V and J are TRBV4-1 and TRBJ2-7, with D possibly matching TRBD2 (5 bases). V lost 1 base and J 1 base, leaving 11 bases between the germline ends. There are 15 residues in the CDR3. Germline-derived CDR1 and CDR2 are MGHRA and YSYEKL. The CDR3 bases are TGCGCCAGCAGCCAAGGAGCGGATTCATCCTACGAGCAGTACTTC. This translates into CASSQGADSSYEQYF.

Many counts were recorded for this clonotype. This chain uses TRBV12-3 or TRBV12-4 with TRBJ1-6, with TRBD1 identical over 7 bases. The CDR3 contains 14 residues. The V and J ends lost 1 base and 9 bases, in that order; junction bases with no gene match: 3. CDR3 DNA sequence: TGTGCCAGCAGTTTAGGACAGGGTATTTCACCCCTCCACTTT. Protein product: CASSLGQGISPLHF.

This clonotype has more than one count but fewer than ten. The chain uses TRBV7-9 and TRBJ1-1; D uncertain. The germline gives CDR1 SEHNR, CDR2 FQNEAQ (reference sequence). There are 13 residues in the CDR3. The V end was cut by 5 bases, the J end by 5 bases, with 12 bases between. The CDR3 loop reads CASSHGVETEAFF. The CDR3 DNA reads TGTGCCAGCAGCCACGGAGTAGAGACTGAAGCTTTCTTT.

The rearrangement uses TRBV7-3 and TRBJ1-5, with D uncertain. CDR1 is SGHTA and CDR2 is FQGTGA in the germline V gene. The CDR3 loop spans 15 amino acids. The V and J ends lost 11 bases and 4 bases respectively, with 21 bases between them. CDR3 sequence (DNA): TGTGCCGGCCCCCCTCGTGGGTTGCGGAATCAGCCCCAGCATTTT. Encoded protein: CAGPPRGLRNQPQHF.

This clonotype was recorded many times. In DNA, the CDR3 is TGTGCCAGCAGCTTCGGACAGGGATTATGGGAGACCCAGTACTTC. As protein: CASSFGQGLWETQYF. The chain joins TRBV7-8 to TRBJ2-5, with 8 bases lining up with TRBD1. CDR3 length: 15 amino acids. The V and J ends lost 3 bases and 5 bases, in that order; junction bases with no gene match: 8. CDR1 is SGHVS, CDR2 FQNEAQ, per germline.

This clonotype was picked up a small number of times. The CDR3 loop is CASAGGWREKLFF. In DNA form, the CDR3 reads TGTGCCAGCGCGGGGGGCTGGAGGGAAAAACTGTTTTTT. The V and J genes are TRBV7-8 and TRBJ1-4; possible D gene TRBD1, 6 bases. The ends were cut back, 8 bases at V and 8 bases at J, with 15 bases in the middle. The CDR3 runs to 13 residues. Looked up from germline, CDR1 is SGHVS and CDR2 is FQNEAQ.

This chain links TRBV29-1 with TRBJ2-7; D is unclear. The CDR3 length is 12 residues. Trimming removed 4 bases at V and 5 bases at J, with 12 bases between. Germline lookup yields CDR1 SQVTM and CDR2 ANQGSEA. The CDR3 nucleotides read TGCAGCGTTGGTACTCATCCCAACGAGCAGTACTTC. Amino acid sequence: CSVGTHPNEQYF.

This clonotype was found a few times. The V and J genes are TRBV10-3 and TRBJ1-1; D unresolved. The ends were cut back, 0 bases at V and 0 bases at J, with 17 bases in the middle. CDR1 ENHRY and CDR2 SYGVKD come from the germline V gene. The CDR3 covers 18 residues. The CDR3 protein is CAISESSDGMGMNTEAFF. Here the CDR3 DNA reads TGTGCCATCAGTGAGTCCAGCGATGGGATGGGAATGAACACTGAAGCTTTCTTT.

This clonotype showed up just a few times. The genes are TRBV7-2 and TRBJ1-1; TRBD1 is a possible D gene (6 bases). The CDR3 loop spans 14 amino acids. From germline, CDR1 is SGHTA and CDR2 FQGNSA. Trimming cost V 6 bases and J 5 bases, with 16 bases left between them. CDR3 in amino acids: CASSRLGAGTEAFF. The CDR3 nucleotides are TGTGCCAGCAGTCGCCTGGGGGCGGGTACTGAAGCTTTCTTT.

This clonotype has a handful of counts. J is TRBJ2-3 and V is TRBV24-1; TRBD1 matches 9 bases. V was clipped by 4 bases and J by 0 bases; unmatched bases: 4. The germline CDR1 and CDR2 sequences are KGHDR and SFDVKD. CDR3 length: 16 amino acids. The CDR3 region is CATSDRDRASTDTQYF. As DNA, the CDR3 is TGTGCCACCAGTGACCGGGACAGGGCTAGCACAGATACGCAGTATTTT.